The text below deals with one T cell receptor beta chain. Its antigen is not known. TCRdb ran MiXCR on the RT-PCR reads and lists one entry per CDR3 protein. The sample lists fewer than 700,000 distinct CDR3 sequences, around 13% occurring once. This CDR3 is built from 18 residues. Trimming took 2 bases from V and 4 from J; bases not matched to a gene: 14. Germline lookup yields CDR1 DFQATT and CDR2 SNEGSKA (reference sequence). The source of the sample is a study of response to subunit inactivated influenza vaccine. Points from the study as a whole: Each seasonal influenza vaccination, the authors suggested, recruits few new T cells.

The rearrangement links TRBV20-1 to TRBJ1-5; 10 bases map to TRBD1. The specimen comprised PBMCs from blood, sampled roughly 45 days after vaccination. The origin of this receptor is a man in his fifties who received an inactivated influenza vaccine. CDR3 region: CSARSTGDRGKGNQPQHF. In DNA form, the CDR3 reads TGCAGTGCTAGATCCACCGGGGACAGGGGTAAAGGTAATCAGCCCCAGCATTTT.